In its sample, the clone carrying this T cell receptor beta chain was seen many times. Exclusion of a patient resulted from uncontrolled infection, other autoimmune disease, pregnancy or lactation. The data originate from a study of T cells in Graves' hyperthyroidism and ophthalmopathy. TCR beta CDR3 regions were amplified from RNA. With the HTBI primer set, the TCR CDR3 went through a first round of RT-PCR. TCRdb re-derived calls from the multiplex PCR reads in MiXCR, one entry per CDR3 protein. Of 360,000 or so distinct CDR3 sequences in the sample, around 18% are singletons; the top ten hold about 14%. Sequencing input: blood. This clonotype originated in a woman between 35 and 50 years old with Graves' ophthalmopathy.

CDR3 DNA: TGTGCCTGGGAGCGGGGGAACTCCTACGAGCAGTACTTC. It specifies CAWERGNSYEQYF. The chain carries TRBV30 and TRBJ2-7; 8 bases agree with TRBD2. CDR3 length equals 13 residues. Per the germline V gene, CDR1 is GTSNPN and CDR2 is SVGIG (reference sequence). J gave up 0 bases and V 5 bases, and 3 bases lay outside the gene matches.